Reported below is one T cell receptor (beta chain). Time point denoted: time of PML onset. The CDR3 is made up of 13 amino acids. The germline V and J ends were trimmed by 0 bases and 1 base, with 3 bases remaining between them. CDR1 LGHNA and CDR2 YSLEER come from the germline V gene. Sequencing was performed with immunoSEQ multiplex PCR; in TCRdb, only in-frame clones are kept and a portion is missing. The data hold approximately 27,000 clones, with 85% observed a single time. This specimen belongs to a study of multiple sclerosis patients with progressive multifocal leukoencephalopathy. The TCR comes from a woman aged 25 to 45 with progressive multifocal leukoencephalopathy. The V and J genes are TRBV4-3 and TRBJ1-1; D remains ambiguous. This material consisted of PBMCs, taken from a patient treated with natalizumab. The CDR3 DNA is TGCGCCAGCAGCCAAGATCGGAACACTGAAGCTTTCTTT. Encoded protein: CASSQDRNTEAFF.